These T cell receptor beta chains were read from a single sample in a study of Ad26.COV2.S vaccination and SARS-CoV-2 variants. Assay used: immunoSEQ multiplex PCR; TCRdb lists only in-frame clones, some missing. The sample contains some 500,000 clones, 85% to 90% of which appear only once. The specimen was peripheral blood, collected in a trial of Ad26.COV2.S vaccine versus placebo. Every receptor here comes from a person aged 18-60 years who received the Ad26.COV2.S COVID-19 vaccine or a placebo. CDR3s include the opening cysteine and the closing phenylalanine or tryptophan. The D gene is left open where the match is weak. Only part of the rows carry a size: once, few, many, or a class if the clone is expanded.

v_call	cdr3_length	j_call	d_call	clone_size	cdr3_aa	cdr3_nt
TRBV5-6	17	TRBJ2-5	TRBD2	.	CASSLAGSGGHQETQYF	TGTGCCAGCAGCTTGGCCGGGAGCGGGGGGCACCAAGAGACCCAGTACTTC
TRBV29-1	13	TRBJ1-2	.	.	CSVGRGTTVGYTF	TGCAGCGTTGGGAGGGGAACGACAGTTGGCTACACCTTC
TRBV2	14	TRBJ2-5	TRBD1	.	CASSVGQGAETQYF	TGTGCCAGCAGTGTGGGTCAGGGGGCTGAGACCCAGTACTTC
TRBV28	13	TRBJ1-1	.	.	CASSLLTETEAFF	TGTGCCAGCAGTTTGTTGACAGAGACTGAAGCTTTCTTT
TRBV6-5	13	TRBJ2-1	.	few	CASRLGGYNEQFF	TGTGCCAGCAGGCTCGGGGGATACAATGAGCAGTTCTTC
TRBV5-1	16	TRBJ2-7	.	.	CASSRGTAGITYEQYF	TGCGCCAGCAGCCGGGGGACAGCAGGAATAACCTACGAGCAGTACTTC
TRBV5-1	17	TRBJ1-4	.	.	CASSFTGNPTTNEKLFF	TGCGCCAGCAGCTTTACAGGGAACCCCACAACTAATGAAAAACTGTTTTTT
TRBV10-3	15	TRBJ2-1	TRBD2	.	CAISETTSENNEQFF	TGTGCCATCAGTGAAACTACTAGCGAGAACAATGAGCAGTTCTTC
TRBV30	12	TRBJ1-1	.	.	CAWSRVNTEAFF	TGTGCCTGGAGCCGGGTGAACACTGAAGCTTTCTTT
TRBV2	15	TRBJ1-6	.	.	CASSGMSSYNSPLHF	TGTGCCAGCAGCGGGATGAGCTCCTATAATTCACCCCTCCACTTT
TRBV21-1	23	TRBJ2-4	.	.	CASKVAGDPPPYARLRAKNIQYF	TGTGCCAGCAAAGTAGCGGGAGATCCTCCCCCGTACGCGCGACTTCGAGCCAAAAACATTCAGTACTTC
TRBV5-4	15	TRBJ2-1	.	.	CASSLDLSSYNEQFF	TGTGCCAGCAGCTTGGACTTGAGCTCCTACAATGAGCAGTTCTTC
TRBV2	13	TRBJ2-5	TRBD2	.	CASIGGREETQYF	TGTGCCAGCATCGGAGGGAGGGAGGAGACCCAGTACTTC
TRBV15	16	TRBJ2-1	.	.	CATSRDPRWGINEQFF	TGTGCCACCAGCAGAGACCCTAGGTGGGGGATCAATGAGCAGTTCTTC
TRBV19	12	TRBJ1-1	.	.	CASTGANTEAFF	TGTGCCAGTACCGGGGCGAACACTGAAGCTTTCTTT
TRBV7-8	11	TRBJ2-7	.	.	CASGENYEQYF	TGTGCCAGCGGAGAGAACTACGAGCAGTACTTC
TRBV11-2	15	TRBJ1-1	.	.	CASSISGFLNTEAFF	TGTGCCAGCAGCATATCGGGGTTCCTGAACACTGAAGCTTTCTTT
TRBV9	14	TRBJ2-1	.	.	CASSVGGSTNEQFF	TGTGCCAGCAGCGTAGGGGGCAGTACCAATGAGCAGTTCTTC
TRBV7-2	14	TRBJ1-2	.	.	CASSFLQGKNGYTF	TGTGCCAGCAGCTTTCTACAGGGTAAAAATGGCTACACCTTC
TRBV9	15	TRBJ2-3	TRBD1	.	CASSRRDRSTDTQYF	TGTGCCAGCAGCCGCCGGGACAGGAGCACAGATACGCAGTATTTT
TRBV28	13	TRBJ1-1	.	.	CASSSPGTTEAFF	TGTGCCAGCAGTTCCCCGGGCACCACTGAAGCTTTCTTT
TRBV6-2/TRBV6-3	17	TRBJ2-1	.	.	CASSPARSSLVHNEQFF	TGTGCCAGCAGTCCGGCCCGCTCCTCCTTAGTTCACAATGAGCAGTTCTTC
TRBV6-1	15	TRBJ2-3	TRBD2	.	CASSEVGGSTDTQYF	TGTGCCAGCAGTGAAGTGGGCGGGAGTACAGATACGCAGTATTTT
TRBV7-9	13	TRBJ1-5	.	.	CASSPGGGQPQHF	TGTGCCAGCAGCCCGGGGGGGGGTCAGCCCCAGCATTTT